This TCR beta chain was obtained from a study of T cells in Graves' hyperthyroidism and ophthalmopathy (dated by TCRdb to the late 2010s). With respect to the entire study: Peripheral blood was collected at initial diagnosis, before any treatment. TCR V-J signatures able to tell the groups apart were searched for in a discovery cohort of more than 90 patients, of whom 43 had Graves' ophthalmopathy and around 58 had stable Graves' hyperthyroidism. Whether ophthalmopathy could be predicted prospectively was tested in an independent validation cohort made up of roughly 19 hyperthyroidism patients plus 17 patients who later progressed to ophthalmopathy. The approximately 100 discovery patients were divided at random into training and test sets in a 7:3 ratio. In addition, the study compared T-cell repertoires in thyroid tissue and in blood from over 5 Graves' hyperthyroidism patients. After blood sampling, hyperthyroidism patients were treated with methimazole at a starting dose of 30 mg daily, and ophthalmopathy patients were treated with high-dose intravenous methylprednisolone. According to the paper, TCR Vbeta CDR3 sequencing was carried out on 135 peripheral blood samples, which came from more than 40 ophthalmopathy, fewer than 80 hyperthyroidism and approximately 17 progressor patients. Study-level results and caveats: In validation, progression to ophthalmopathy was predicted by the model with around 70% sensitivity and 72.22% specificity, a median of approximately 7.1 months before onset. A 13 V-J signature model separated ophthalmopathy from stable hyperthyroidism, with approximately 87% sensitivity and 81.08% specificity in cross-validation and 80%/75% in testing. Most expanded thyroid clonotypes (frequency above 0.001) were also detected in blood, a finding suggesting that blood repertoires may reflect thyroid immune responses. No statistical method was used to fix the sample size in advance, and group allocation was not hidden from the investigators.

In the ophthalmopathy patients, disease was moderately to severely active, with a Clinical Activity Score of 3 or more, a NOSPECS grade of 4 or more, and a duration of less than 3 months. The study excluded patients with uncontrolled infections, other autoimmune diseases, pregnancy or lactation. Diagnoses were based on clinical symptoms, serum thyroxine and TRAb, thyroid ultrasound and orbital computed tomography. PBMCs were separated from roughly 9.3 ml of fresh peripheral blood using Ficoll-Paque density gradient centrifugation. Trizol reagent was used to extract total RNA, and RNA quality was then checked on an Agilent 2100 Bioanalyzer. CDR1 SGHRS and CDR2 YFSETQ were looked up in the germline V gene. The CDR3 measures 12 amino acids from cysteine to phenylalanine. Just the 36-base CDR3 DNA is kept, in frame starting at base 1. V is clipped by 2 bases and J by 6 bases, and the sequence between their germline boundaries is 9 bases long.

Concerning this clonotype: This receptor's antigen is unknown. No qualities accompany the bases; no much larger clone lies one base away.

The TCR beta CDR3 regions were amplified from RNA transcripts. The first round of RT-PCR for the TCR CDR3 was performed with the HTBI primer set and the Qiagen OneStep RT-PCR kit. Libraries were constructed in a second round of multiplex PCR, after which size selection and purification were carried out. Paired-end sequencing of the libraries was performed with 100 bp reads on an Illumina HiSeq2000. The authors processed their data as follows. SOAPnuke was used to process the raw data, throwing out any read that contained adapters or uncalled bases, had a mean Phred below 15, or lacked an exact constant-primer or identifier match. High-quality paired reads were merged with COPE v1.2.5, and unique nucleotide sequences were defined as clonotypes. MiTCR v1.1 was used to align clonotypes to the IMGT TRBV, TRBD and TRBJ reference segments. The analysis included only V-J combinations with a frequency above 0.0001, which together covered more than 98% of the repertoires. A TCS score was defined as the ratio of F50 (clonal expansion) to E x V (chaos), with BLOSUM62-based TCRdist applied between CDR3 peptides within each V-J. Welch's t-statistics and random forest reduced just over 500 V-J features to fewer than 15, which were used in a naive Bayes classifier (R e1071). TCRdb trimmed the raw reads at Q25, called clones with MiXCR and kept productive beta chains. Rows matching on CDR3 protein sequence are summarized as one entry with the most common DNA and genes. The V and J calls were determined by TCRdb, not by the authors. For this sample there are about 380,000 distinct CDR3 sequences; approximately 18% appear just once. The top ten clones comprise around two fifths of the sample.

The TCR sequence derives from a man aged 18 to 29 with Graves' ophthalmopathy. The rearranged chain carries TRBV5-1 and TRBJ2-7; the D gene is not confidently resolved. Sequences were obtained from blood. The DNA is as follows: TGCGCCAGCAGCTTTACCGGGCCCGAGCAGTACTTC. This gives the protein CASSFTGPEQYF.